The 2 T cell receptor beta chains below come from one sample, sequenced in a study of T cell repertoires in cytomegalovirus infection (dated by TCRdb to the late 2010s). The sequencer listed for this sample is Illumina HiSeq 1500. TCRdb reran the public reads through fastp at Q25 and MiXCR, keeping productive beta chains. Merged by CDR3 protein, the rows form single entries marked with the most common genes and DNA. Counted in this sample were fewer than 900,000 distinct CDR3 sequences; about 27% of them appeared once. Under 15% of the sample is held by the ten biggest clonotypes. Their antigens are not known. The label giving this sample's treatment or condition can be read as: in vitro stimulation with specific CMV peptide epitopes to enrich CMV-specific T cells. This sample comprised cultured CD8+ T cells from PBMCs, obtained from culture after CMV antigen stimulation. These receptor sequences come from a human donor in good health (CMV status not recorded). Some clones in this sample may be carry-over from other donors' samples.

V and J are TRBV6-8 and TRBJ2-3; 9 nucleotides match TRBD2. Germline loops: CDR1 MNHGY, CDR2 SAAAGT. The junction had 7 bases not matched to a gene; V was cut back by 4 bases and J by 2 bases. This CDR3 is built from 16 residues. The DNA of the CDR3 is TGTGCCAGCAGTTTCCTTGCGGGGGGGACCACAGATACGCAGTATTTT. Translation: CASSFLAGGTTDTQYF.

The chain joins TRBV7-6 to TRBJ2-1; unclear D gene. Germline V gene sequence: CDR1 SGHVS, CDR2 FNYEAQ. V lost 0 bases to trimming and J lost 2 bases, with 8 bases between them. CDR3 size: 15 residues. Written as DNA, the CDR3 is TGTGCCAGCAGCTTAGCACCCTCCCCCTACAATGAGCAGTTCTTC. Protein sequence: CASSLAPSPYNEQFF. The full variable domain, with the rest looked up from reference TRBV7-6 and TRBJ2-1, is GAGVSQSPRYKVTKRGQDVALRCDPISGHVSLYWYRQALGQGPEFLTYFNYEAQQDKSGLPNDRFSAERPEGSISTLTIQRTEQRDSAMYRCASSLAPSPYNEQFFGPGTRLTVL.